What follows is one TCR beta chain and its context. The germline V gene has CDR1 SGHTA and CDR2 FQGTGA. Trimming pared 3 bases from V and 2 bases from J, leaving 7 bases between. This CDR3 has 14 residues. This entry belongs to a study of blood T cell repertoires in COVID-19. The wider study: Whether acute or convalescent, the COVID-19 samples came from the United States, Italy and Spain. T cells, B-cell-depleted T cells, or PBMCs provided the cDNA or gDNA that served as material.

As handled by the study authors: Amplifying reference gene primers gave estimates of nucleated cell counts. Only in-frame clones appear in the TCRdb table, and some are missing; sequencing was by immunoSEQ multiplex PCR. The V and J calls and clone size are taken from that table; D and trimming were inferred from the DNA. The sample consists of about 140,000 clones, 85% of them appearing once. The sample comprised peripheral blood. The TCR originated in a man between 45 and 60 years old with acute or convalescent COVID-19. The genes are TRBV7-3 and TRBJ2-2; D is perhaps TRBD2 (6 bases). This CDR3 reads CASSFGLNTGELFF. The CDR3 DNA reads TGTGCCAGCAGCTTCGGACTAAACACCGGGGAGCTGTTTTTT.